This T cell receptor beta chain was sequenced for a study of T cell responses to AZD1222 COVID-19 vaccine. Broader study findings: Targets within unmutated variant regions were reportedly found for nearly half of spike-specific TCRs. The study found vaccine-associated CD4 TCRs spanning spike, dominant at 160-218 and 743-854. Spike-specific TCR depth and breadth grew after two AZD1222 doses. Clonal diversity was possibly underestimated, and the donors were mostly white British, with more females.

Note on this clone: Its matching antigen is unknown.

Some clones are missing from TCRdb's copy, which holds only in-frame ones; the method was immunoSEQ multiplex PCR. Seen here are over 50,000 clones, around 85% observed once, and the top ten hold 26%. This CDR3 is 13 amino acids long. V shed 0 bases and J shed 8 bases, with 12 bases lying between them. CDR1 is SGHNT and CDR2 is YYREEE in the germline V gene (reference sequence). The rearrangement uses TRBV5-4 and TRBJ2-7; the D gene could be TRBD1 or TRBD2 (5 bases each). The TCR was taken from an adult who received the AZD1222 COVID-19 vaccine. The input for sequencing was peripheral blood, taken 28 days after the second AZD1222 dose. The CDR3 DNA reads TGTGCCAGCAGCTTGGTTCCCGGGGACCAGCAGTACTTC. It encodes CASSLVPGDQQYF.